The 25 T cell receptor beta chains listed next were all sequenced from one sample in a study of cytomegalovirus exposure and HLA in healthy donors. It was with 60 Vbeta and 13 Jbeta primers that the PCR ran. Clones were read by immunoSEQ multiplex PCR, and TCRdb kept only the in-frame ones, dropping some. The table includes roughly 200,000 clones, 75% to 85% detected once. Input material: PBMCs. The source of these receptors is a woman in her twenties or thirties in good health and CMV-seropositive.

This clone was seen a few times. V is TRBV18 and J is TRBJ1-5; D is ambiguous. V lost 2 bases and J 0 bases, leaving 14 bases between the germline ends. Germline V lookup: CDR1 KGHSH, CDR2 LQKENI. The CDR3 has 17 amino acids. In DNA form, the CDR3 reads TGTGCCAGCTCACCATCCCCCGCAGATTATAGCAATCAGCCCCAGCATTTT. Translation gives CASSPSPADYSNQPQHF.

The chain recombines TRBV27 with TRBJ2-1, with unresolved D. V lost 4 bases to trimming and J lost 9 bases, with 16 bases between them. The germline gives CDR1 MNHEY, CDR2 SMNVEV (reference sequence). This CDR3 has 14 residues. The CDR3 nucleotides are TGTGCCAGCAGTTCGTATATCCTAGATGGTGAGCAGTTCTTC. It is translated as CASSSYILDGEQFF.

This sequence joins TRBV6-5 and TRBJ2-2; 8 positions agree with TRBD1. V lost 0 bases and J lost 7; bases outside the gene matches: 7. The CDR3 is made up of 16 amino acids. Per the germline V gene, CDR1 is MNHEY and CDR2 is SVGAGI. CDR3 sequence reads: CASSYSPTGVHGELFF. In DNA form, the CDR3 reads TGTGCCAGCAGTTACTCTCCGACAGGGGTACACGGGGAGCTGTTTTTT.

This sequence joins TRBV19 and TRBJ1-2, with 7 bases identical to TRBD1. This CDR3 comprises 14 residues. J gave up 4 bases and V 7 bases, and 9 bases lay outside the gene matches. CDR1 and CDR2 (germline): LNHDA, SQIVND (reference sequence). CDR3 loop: CASTQGQEIYGYTF. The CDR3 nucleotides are TGTGCCAGTACCCAAGGACAGGAAATCTATGGCTACACCTTC.

The CDR3 DNA is TGCAGCGTTGGATACAGGGAAGAGACCCAGTACTTC. It yields the protein CSVGYREETQYF. The chain couples TRBV29-1 to TRBJ2-5; D perhaps matches TRBD1 (6 bases). V was trimmed by 4 bases and J by 3 bases, leaving 9 bases between them. CDR1 is SQVTM, CDR2 ANQGSEA, per germline. The CDR3 is 12 residues long.

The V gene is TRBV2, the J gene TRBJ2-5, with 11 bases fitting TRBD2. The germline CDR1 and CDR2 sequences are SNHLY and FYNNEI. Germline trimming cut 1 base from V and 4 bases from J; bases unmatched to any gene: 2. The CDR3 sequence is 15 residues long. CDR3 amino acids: CASSEVLAGGETQYF. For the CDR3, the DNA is TGTGCCAGCAGTGAAGTCCTAGCGGGGGGAGAGACCCAGTACTTC.

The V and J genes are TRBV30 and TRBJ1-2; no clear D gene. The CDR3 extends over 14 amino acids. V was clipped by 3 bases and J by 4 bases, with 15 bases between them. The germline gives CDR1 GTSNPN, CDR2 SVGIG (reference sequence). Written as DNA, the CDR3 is TGTGCCTGGAGCGGAAAGGGAGGCGGCTATGGCTACACCTTC. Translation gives CAWSGKGGGYGYTF. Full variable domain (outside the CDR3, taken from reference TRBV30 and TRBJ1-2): SQTIHQWPATLVQPVGSPLSLECTVEGTSNPNLYWYRQAAGRGLQLLFYSVGIGQISSEVPQNLSASRPQDRQFILSSKKLLLSDSGFYLCAWSGKGGGYGYTFGSGTRLTVV.

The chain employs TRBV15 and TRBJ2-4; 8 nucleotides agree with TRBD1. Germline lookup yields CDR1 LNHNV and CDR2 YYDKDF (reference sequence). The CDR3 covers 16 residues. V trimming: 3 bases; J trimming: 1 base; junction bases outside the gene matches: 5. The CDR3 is CATSSRQGLAKNIQYF. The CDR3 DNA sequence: TGTGCCACCAGCAGCCGACAGGGGCTGGCCAAAAACATTCAGTACTTC.

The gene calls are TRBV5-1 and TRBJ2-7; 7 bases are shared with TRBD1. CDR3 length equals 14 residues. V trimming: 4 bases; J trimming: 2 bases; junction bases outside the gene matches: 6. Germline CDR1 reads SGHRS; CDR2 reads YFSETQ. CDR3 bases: TGCGCCAGCAGCCAGGGACAGAACGCCTACGAGCAGTACTTC. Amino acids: CASSQGQNAYEQYF.

The DNA of the CDR3 is TGTGCCAGCAGCTTTGCCCGCCGGACAAGCTCCTACGAGCAGTACTTC. Residues: CASSFARRTSSYEQYF. The V gene is TRBV7-8, the J gene TRBJ2-7, with D possibly matching TRBD1 (5 bases). Germline CDR1 and CDR2: SGHVS and FQNEAQ. V dropped 3 bases and J dropped 0 bases, with 15 bases sitting between them. The CDR3 loop spans 16 amino acids.

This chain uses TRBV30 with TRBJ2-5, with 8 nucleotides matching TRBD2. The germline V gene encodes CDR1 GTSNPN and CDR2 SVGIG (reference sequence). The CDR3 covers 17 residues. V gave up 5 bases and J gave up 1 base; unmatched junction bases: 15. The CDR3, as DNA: TGTGCCTGGTCCGGGGGTAGCGGGACGTGGTTCCAAGAGACCCAGTACTTC. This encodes CAWSGGSGTWFQETQYF.

The CDR3 DNA sequence: TGCGCCAGCAGCCCCGCTAGCGGGGGGGCAGAGACCCAGTACTTC. Residues: CASSPASGGAETQYF. V and J are TRBV5-1 and TRBJ2-5; 12 nucleotides agree with TRBD2. Germline CDR1 and CDR2: SGHRS and YFSETQ. This CDR3 is built from 15 residues. V lost 4 bases to trimming and J lost 4 bases; unmatched junction nucleotides: 5.

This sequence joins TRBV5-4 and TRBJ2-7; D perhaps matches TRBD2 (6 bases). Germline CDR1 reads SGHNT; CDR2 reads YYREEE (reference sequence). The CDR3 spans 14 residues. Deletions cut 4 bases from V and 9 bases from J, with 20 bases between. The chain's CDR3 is CASSVGRQERGQYF. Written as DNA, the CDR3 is TGTGCCAGCAGCGTAGGGAGGCAGGAGAGGGGGCAGTACTTC.

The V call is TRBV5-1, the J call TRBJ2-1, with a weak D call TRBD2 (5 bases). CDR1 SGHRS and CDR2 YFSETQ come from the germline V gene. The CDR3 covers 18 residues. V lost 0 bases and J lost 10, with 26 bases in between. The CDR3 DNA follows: TGCGCCAGCAGCTTGGTCCCACCCCTAGCACCCTTTTCGGGCGAGCAGTTCTTC. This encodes CASSLVPPLAPFSGEQFF.

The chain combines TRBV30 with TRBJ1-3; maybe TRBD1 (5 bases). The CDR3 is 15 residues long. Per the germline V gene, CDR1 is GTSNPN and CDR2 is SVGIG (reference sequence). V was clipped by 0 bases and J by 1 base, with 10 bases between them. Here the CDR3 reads CAWSVLGRSGNTIYF. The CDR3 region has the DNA TGTGCCTGGAGTGTACTGGGGCGATCTGGAAACACCATATATTTT.

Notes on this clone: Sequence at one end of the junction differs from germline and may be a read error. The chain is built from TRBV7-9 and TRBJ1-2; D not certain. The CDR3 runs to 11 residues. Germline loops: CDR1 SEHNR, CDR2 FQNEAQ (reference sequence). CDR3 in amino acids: CSSSSSYGYTF. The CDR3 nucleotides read TGTTCCAGCAGCTCGAGCTATGGCTACACCTTC.

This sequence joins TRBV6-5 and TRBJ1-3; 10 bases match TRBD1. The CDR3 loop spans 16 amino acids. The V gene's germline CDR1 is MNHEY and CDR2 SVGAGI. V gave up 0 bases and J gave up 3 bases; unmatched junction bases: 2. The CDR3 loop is CASSYSTGGHGNTIYF. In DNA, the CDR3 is TGTGCCAGCAGTTACTCGACAGGGGGCCATGGAAACACCATATATTTT.

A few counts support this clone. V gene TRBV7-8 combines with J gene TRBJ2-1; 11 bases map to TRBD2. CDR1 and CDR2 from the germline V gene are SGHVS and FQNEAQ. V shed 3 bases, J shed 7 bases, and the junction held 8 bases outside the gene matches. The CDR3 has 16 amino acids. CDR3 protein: CASSLIAGGINNEQFF. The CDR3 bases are TGTGCCAGCAGCTTGATAGCGGGAGGGATTAATAATGAGCAGTTCTTC.

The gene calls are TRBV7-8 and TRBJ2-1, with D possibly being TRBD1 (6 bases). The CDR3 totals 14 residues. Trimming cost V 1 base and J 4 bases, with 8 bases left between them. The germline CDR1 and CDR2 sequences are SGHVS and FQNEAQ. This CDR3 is CASSLGGLYNEQFF. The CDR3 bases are TGTGCCAGCAGCTTAGGGGGGCTATACAATGAGCAGTTCTTC. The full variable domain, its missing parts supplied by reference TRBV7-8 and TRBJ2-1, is GAGVSQSPRYKVAKRGQDVALRCDPISGHVSLFWYQQALGQGPEFLTYFQNEAQLDKSGLPSDRFFAERPEGSVSTLKIQRTQQEDSAVYLCASSLGGLYNEQFFGPGTRLTVL.

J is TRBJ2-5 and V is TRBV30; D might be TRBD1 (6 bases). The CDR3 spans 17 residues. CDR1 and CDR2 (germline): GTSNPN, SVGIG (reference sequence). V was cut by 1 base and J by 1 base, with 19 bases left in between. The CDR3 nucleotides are TGTGCCTGGAGTGGAATGACGACAGGACATCCCCAAGAGACCCAGTACTTC. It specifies CAWSGMTTGHPQETQYF.

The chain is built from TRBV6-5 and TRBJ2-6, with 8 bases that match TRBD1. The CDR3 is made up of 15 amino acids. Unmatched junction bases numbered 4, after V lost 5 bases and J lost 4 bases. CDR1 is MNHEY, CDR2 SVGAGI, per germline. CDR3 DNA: TGTGCCAGCAGTACAGGGGGGTCGGGGGCCAACGTCCTGACTTTC. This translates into CASSTGGSGANVLTF.

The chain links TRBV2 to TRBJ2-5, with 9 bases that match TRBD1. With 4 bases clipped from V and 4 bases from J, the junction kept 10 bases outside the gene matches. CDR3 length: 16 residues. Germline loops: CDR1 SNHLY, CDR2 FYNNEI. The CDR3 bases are TGTGCCAGCAGTGCAACGGGACAGGGTATTCGAGAGACCCAGTACTTC. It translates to CASSATGQGIRETQYF.

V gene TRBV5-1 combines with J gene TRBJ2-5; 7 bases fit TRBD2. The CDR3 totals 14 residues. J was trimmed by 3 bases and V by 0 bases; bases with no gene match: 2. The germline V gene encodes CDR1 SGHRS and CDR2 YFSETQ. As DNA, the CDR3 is TGCGCCAGCAGCTTGGAACGGGGGGAAGAGACCCAGTACTTC. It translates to CASSLERGEETQYF.

The CDR3 DNA reads as TGCGCCAGCAGCCCAGGGTATGGAGATGGCTACACCTTC. It yields the protein CASSPGYGDGYTF. The rearrangement uses TRBV4-1 and TRBJ1-2, with D perhaps matching TRBD1 (5 bases). With 4 bases removed from V and 6 bases from J, the gap between germline ends came to 12 bases. The CDR3 has 13 amino acids. The V gene's germline CDR1 is MGHRA and CDR2 YSYEKL.

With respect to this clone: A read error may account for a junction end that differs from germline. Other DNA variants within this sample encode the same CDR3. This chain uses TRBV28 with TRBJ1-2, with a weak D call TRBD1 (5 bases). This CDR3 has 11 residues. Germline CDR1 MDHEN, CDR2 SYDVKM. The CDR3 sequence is CATKWGGGYTF. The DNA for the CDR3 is TGTGCCACCAAATGGGGGGGTGGCTACACTTTC.